These 25 T cell receptor beta chains share one sample of origin, sequenced in a study of blood T cell repertoires in COVID-19. Profiled with immunoSEQ multiplex PCR; TCRdb holds only in-frame clones, not every one. The sample holds 250,000 to 350,000 clones, about four fifths seen once. Sample: peripheral blood. The receptors derive from a human donor with COVID-19, enrolled during active disease. The donor label of this sample is uncertain.

The gene calls are TRBV6-5 and TRBJ2-3; 11 nucleotides align to TRBD2. Germline values: CDR1 MNHEY, CDR2 SVGAGI. CDR3 length: 16 residues. Germline trimming cut 2 bases from V and 4 bases from J; bases unmatched to any gene: 5. The CDR3 reads CASSYQLAGAADTQYF. CDR3 in DNA: TGTGCCAGCAGTTACCAACTAGCGGGAGCGGCAGATACGCAGTATTTT.

The chain combines TRBV11-3 with TRBJ2-7; 8 nucleotides agree with TRBD1. The germline gives CDR1 SGHNT, CDR2 YENEEA. The CDR3 contains 15 residues. Trimming removed 2 bases from V and 5 bases from J; junction bases left unmatched: 8. The CDR3 is CASSLHGQGNNEQYF. CDR3 DNA: TGTGCCAGCAGCTTACACGGACAGGGTAACAACGAGCAGTACTTC.

The chain carries TRBV28 and TRBJ2-2, with unresolved D. The CDR3 sequence is 16 residues long. In germline, CDR1 is MDHEN, CDR2 SYDVKM. Trimming stripped 6 bases from V and 1 base from J, with 15 bases between. The CDR3 bases are TGTGCCAGCAGCCGCTTAAGACAAATGAACACCGGGGAGCTGTTTTTT. Amino acids: CASSRLRQMNTGELFF.

The chain joins TRBV9 to TRBJ1-5; possible D gene TRBD1, 6 bases. V was cut by 3 bases and J by 5 bases, with 12 bases left in between. CDR3 size: 14 residues. Germline CDR1 and CDR2: SGDLS and YYNGEE. CDR3 bases: TGTGCCAGCAGCGAAACCAGGGGCGATCAGCCCCAGCATTTT. Its translation: CASSETRGDQPQHF. Complete variable domain (other parts from reference TRBV9 and TRBJ1-5): DSGVTQTPKHLITATGQRVTLRCSPRSGDLSVYWYQQSLDQGLQFLIQYYNGEERAKGNILERFSAQQFPDLHSELNLSSLELGDSALYFCASSETRGDQPQHFGDGTRLSIL.

The chain couples TRBV19 to TRBJ2-5; D possibly corresponds to TRBD1 (5 bases). This CDR3 contains 15 residues. Germline CDR1 LNHDA, CDR2 SQIVND (reference sequence). V was clipped by 4 bases and J by 0 bases, with 12 bases between them. The CDR3 here is CASSSGRVNQETQYF. The CDR3 region has the DNA TGTGCCAGTAGTAGCGGCAGGGTCAACCAAGAGACCCAGTACTTC.

The chain links TRBV28 to TRBJ2-4, with 9 bases aligning to TRBD1. CDR1 is MDHEN, CDR2 SYDVKM, per germline. CDR3 length equals 14 residues. V gave up 8 bases and J gave up 8 bases; unmatched junction bases: 10. The CDR3 DNA follows: TGTGCCAGCGGGGTTGGGGGACAGGGTCACATTCAGTACTTC. Protein: CASGVGGQGHIQYF.

The V call is TRBV7-8, the J call TRBJ1-5; 7 nucleotides line up with TRBD1. This CDR3 contains 14 residues. The V gene's germline CDR1 is SGHVS and CDR2 FQNEAQ. V was clipped by 1 base and J by 7 bases; unmatched bases: 4. The CDR3 reads CASSLDRGRQPQHF. The CDR3 DNA reads as TGTGCCAGCAGCTTAGACAGGGGCAGGCAGCCCCAGCATTTT. The entire variable domain, with the rest obtained from reference TRBV7-8 and TRBJ1-5, is as follows: GAGVSQSPRYKVAKRGQDVALRCDPISGHVSLFWYQQALGQGPEFLTYFQNEAQLDKSGLPSDRFFAERPEGSVSTLKIQRTQQEDSAVYLCASSLDRGRQPQHFGDGTRLSIL.

There are a few counts of this clone. The chain combines TRBV2 with TRBJ1-5; TRBD1 matches 7 bases. The CDR3 runs 13 residues. Germline values: CDR1 SNHLY, CDR2 FYNNEI. After removal of 7 bases from V and 2 bases from J, the junction contained 2 bases not matched to a gene. This chain's CDR3 is CASKGQGNQPQHF. CDR3 nucleotides: TGTGCCAGCAAAGGACAGGGCAATCAGCCCCAGCATTTT.

The rearrangement links TRBV30 to TRBJ2-2, with D unresolved. Germline V lookup: CDR1 GTSNPN, CDR2 SVGIG (reference sequence). V shed 2 bases and J shed 1 base, with 5 bases lying between them. There are 13 residues in the CDR3. The CDR3 sequence is CAWSKQNTGELFF. The DNA of the CDR3 is TGTGCCTGGAGTAAACAGAACACCGGGGAGCTGTTTTTT.

This clone was recorded only once. V gene TRBV29-1 combines with J gene TRBJ2-7; 12 positions match TRBD2. The CDR3 covers 14 residues. The V segment lost 7 bases and the J segment 0 bases; nucleotides outside the gene matches: 4. CDR1 is SQVTM and CDR2 is ANQGSEA in the germline V gene. The CDR3 loop reads CSAGLAGISYEQYF. CDR3 in DNA: TGCAGCGCAGGACTAGCGGGGATCTCCTACGAGCAGTACTTC.

This sequence joins TRBV9 and TRBJ1-6, with D perhaps matching TRBD1 (5 bases). The V end was cut by 0 bases, the J end by 9 bases, with 13 bases between. The CDR3 has 15 amino acids. Germline loops: CDR1 SGDLS, CDR2 YYNGEE. The CDR3 loop reads CASSVDLGTGSPLHF. The CDR3 coding sequence is TGTGCCAGCAGCGTAGATTTGGGGACTGGTTCACCCCTCCACTTT.

This clone turned up a few times. The V call is TRBV4-1, the J call TRBJ2-7, with a weak D call TRBD2 (6 bases). The CDR3 contains 15 residues. Trimming took off 4 bases at V and 7 bases at J, with 20 bases between the two ends. CDR1 and CDR2 from the germline V gene are MGHRA and YSYEKL. The CDR3 bases are TGCGCCAGCAGCCCCACTAGCCGGCCCGGAGGAGAGCAGTACTTC. Translation: CASSPTSRPGGEQYF.

The CDR3 sequence is CASSLDGTSHLGGDNEQFF. CDR3 nucleotides: TGTGCCAGCAGCTTGGACGGGACTAGCCACCTCGGAGGGGACAATGAGCAGTTCTTC. The rearrangement joins TRBV7-6 to TRBJ2-1; 9 nucleotides align to TRBD2. Germline CDR1 reads SGHVS; CDR2 reads FNYEAQ. Trimming cost V 3 bases and J 5 bases; bases outside gene matches: 17. The CDR3 runs 19 residues.

J is TRBJ2-7 and V is TRBV7-2; TRBD2 aligns across 8 bases. V trimming: 4 bases; J trimming: 1 base; junction bases outside the gene matches: 9. Germline CDR1 is SGHTA and CDR2 is FQGNSA. This CDR3 is 16 amino acids long. The CDR3 loop is CASSSQAGALSYEQYF. The CDR3, as DNA: TGTGCCAGCAGCTCCCAAGCGGGAGCCCTTTCCTACGAGCAGTACTTC.

The chain carries TRBV3-1 (or the pseudogene TRBV3-2) and TRBJ1-4; a weak D match, TRBD1 (5 bases). Germline values: CDR1 LGHDT, CDR2 YNNKEL (reference sequence). The CDR3 loop spans 12 amino acids. V lost 4 bases, J lost 8 bases, and 8 bases lay in between. Here the CDR3 reads CASSLKGEKLFF. CDR3 sequence (DNA): TGTGCCAGCAGCCTGAAGGGGGAAAAACTGTTTTTT.

The V gene is TRBV5-1, the J gene TRBJ1-6; weak D call: TRBD1 (5 bases). Trimming shortened V by 1 base and J by 7 bases, and 12 bases separated the two germline ends. The germline V gene encodes CDR1 SGHRS and CDR2 YFSETQ. This CDR3 contains 15 residues. This chain's CDR3 is CASSLNRLPNSPLHF. In nucleotides, the CDR3 is TGCGCCAGCAGCTTGAACAGGCTTCCGAATTCACCCCTCCACTTT.

The chain recombines TRBV28 with TRBJ2-2, with D possibly being TRBD1 (6 bases). V lost 7 bases to trimming and J lost 8 bases, with 14 bases between them. CDR1 and CDR2 from the germline V gene are MDHEN and SYDVKM. This CDR3 is 13 amino acids long. CDR3 bases: TGTGCCAGCAACCTACAGGGTTCGGGGGAGCTGTTTTTT. Its translation is CASNLQGSGELFF. Using reference TRBV28 and TRBJ2-2 for the parts outside the CDR3, the full variable domain is DVKVTQSSRYLVKRTGEKVFLECVQDMDHENMFWYRQDPGLGLRLIYFSYDVKMKEKGDIPEGYSVSREKKERFSLILESASTNQTSMYLCASNLQGSGELFFGEGSRLTVL.

This clone was recorded once. In DNA, the CDR3 is TGTGCCAGCAGCTACACGGGAGACAATGAGCAGTTCTTC. This gives the protein CASSYTGDNEQFF. This chain connects TRBV7-9 to TRBJ2-1; D possibly corresponds to TRBD2 (6 bases). Looked up from germline, CDR1 is SEHNR and CDR2 is FQNEAQ (reference sequence). The germline V and J ends were trimmed by 4 bases and 5 bases, with 9 bases remaining between them. The CDR3 has 13 amino acids.

This clone has only one observation. This chain joins TRBV19 and TRBJ1-3; no clear D. V was pared by 7 bases and J by 4 bases, with 14 bases between. The CDR3 totals 14 residues. Per germline, CDR1 LNHDA and CDR2 SQIVND (reference sequence). CDR3 region: CASMGSAGGNTIYF. The CDR3 DNA reads TGTGCCAGTATGGGCTCGGCCGGAGGAAACACCATATATTTT.

This clone came up a few times. In DNA, the CDR3 is TGCAGCGTTGCCGGTGCGGACTACATGGGTAACGAGCAGTACTTC. It is translated as CSVAGADYMGNEQYF. V gene TRBV29-1 combines with J gene TRBJ2-7; perhaps TRBD2 as D (6 bases). Germline CDR1 is SQVTM and CDR2 is ANQGSEA. Deletions cut 4 bases from V and 5 bases from J, with 21 bases between. The length of the CDR3 is 15 residues.

V is TRBV7-9 and J is TRBJ2-1, with 9 bases fitting TRBD2. Germline lookup yields CDR1 SEHNR and CDR2 FQNEAQ (reference sequence). Trimming removed 1 base from V and 5 bases from J; junction bases left unmatched: 3. The CDR3 has 15 residues. CDR3 bases: TGTGCCAGCAGCTTAGGTAGCGGGGGTAACAATGAGCAGTTCTTC. It specifies CASSLGSGGNNEQFF.

The table lists this clone with many counts. The V call is TRBV5-1, the J call TRBJ1-1; no clear D. Germline lookup yields CDR1 SGHRS and CDR2 YFSETQ. The ends were cut back, 4 bases at V and 8 bases at J, with 15 bases in the middle. This CDR3 contains 13 residues. CDR3 amino acids: CASSESRPREAFF. CDR3 DNA sequence: TGCGCCAGCAGCGAGAGCAGACCGCGGGAAGCTTTCTTT.

This clone was seen once. This chain connects TRBV19 to TRBJ1-1; maybe TRBD1 (6 bases). CDR1 LNHDA and CDR2 SQIVND come from the germline V gene (reference sequence). The CDR3 totals 12 residues. V lost 6 bases and J 2 bases, leaving 7 bases between the germline ends. CDR3 sequence: CASRDSNTEAFF. The DNA of the CDR3 is TGTGCCAGTAGGGACAGCAACACTGAAGCTTTCTTT.

The chain recombines TRBV2 with TRBJ2-7; no definite D call. Germline V gives CDR1 SNHLY, CDR2 FYNNEI. Trimming shortened V by 2 bases and J by 9 bases, and 17 bases separated the two germline ends. The CDR3 runs to 14 residues. CDR3 nucleotides: TGTGCCAGCAGTGAATTATTAGGCCGAGAGGTGCAGTACTTC. Amino acid sequence: CASSELLGREVQYF.

There are a few counts of this clone. The chain recombines TRBV1 with TRBJ1-5; the table's D gene call, TRBD1, was not cross checked with the DNA. TRBV1 is flagged as a pseudogene. The CDR3 has 17 amino acids. CDR3 sequence: CTSSQELPGQPNQPQHF. CDR3 nucleotides: TGCACCAGCAGCCAAGAACTACCGGGACAGCCTAATCAGCCCCAGCATTTT.